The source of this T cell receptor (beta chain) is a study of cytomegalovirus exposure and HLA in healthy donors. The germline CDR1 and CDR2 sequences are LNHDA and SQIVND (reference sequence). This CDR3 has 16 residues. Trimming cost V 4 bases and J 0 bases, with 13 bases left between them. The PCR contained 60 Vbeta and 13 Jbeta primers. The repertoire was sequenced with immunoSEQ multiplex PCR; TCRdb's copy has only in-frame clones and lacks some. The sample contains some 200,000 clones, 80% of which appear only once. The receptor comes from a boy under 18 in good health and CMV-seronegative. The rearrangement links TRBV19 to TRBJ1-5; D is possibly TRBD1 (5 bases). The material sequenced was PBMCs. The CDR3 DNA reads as TGTGCCAGTAGTACGCAGGGTCGTAGTAGCAATCAGCCCCAGCATTTT. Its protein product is CASSTQGRSSNQPQHF.